The 14 T cell receptor beta chains reported below all come from one sample, sequenced in a study of graft-versus-host responses after intestinal transplantation. What these receptors recognize is not known. Repertoires were generated with immunoSEQ multiplex PCR, while TCRdb's copy carries only in-frame clones and drops some. Altogether about 90,000 clones are present, about 93% being singletons, with the ten largest covering roughly 0.49%. Sequencing used unstimulated CD8+ T cells sorted from spleen or lymph node cells, obtained before intestinal transplant. These receptors came from a human donor who received an intestinal transplant.

The chain is built from TRBV28 and TRBJ2-7; 9 nucleotides match TRBD1. The ends lost 5 bases at V and 2 bases at J; junction bases unmatched: 4. From germline, CDR1 is MDHEN and CDR2 SYDVKM. This CDR3 is built from 14 residues. CDR3 sequence reads: CASSARQGAYEQYF. The DNA of the CDR3 is TGTGCCAGCAGTGCCAGACAGGGGGCCTACGAGCAGTACTTC.

The rearrangement links TRBV7-9 to TRBJ2-1, with 7 bases fitting TRBD1. CDR3 length: 15 amino acids. Per the germline V gene, CDR1 is SEHNR and CDR2 is FQNEAQ (reference sequence). Trimming removed 4 bases from V and 6 bases from J; junction bases left unmatched: 9. The CDR3 DNA sequence: TGTGCCAGCAGCTCACAGGGGCCGGGCCTCAATGAGCAGTTCTTC. Translated, it gives CASSSQGPGLNEQFF. The full variable domain, with the rest looked up from reference TRBV7-9 and TRBJ2-1, is DTGVSQNPRHKITKRGQNVTFRCDPISEHNRLYWYRQTLGQGPEFLTYFQNEAQLEKSRLLSDRFSAERPKGSFSTLEIQRTEQGDSAMYLCASSSQGPGLNEQFFGPGTRLTVL.

The gene calls are TRBV5-1 and TRBJ1-1, with D tentatively TRBD1 (5 bases). CDR3 size: 16 residues. CDR1 SGHRS and CDR2 YFSETQ come from the germline V gene. V was trimmed by 6 bases and J by 2 bases, leaving 20 bases between them. The CDR3 DNA is TGCGCCAGCAACTCCGACCGGCAGGGAGGTAACACTGAAGCTTTCTTT. It encodes CASNSDRQGGNTEAFF.

The rearrangement joins TRBV27 to TRBJ2-7; 8 positions agree with TRBD1. The junction had 5 bases not matched to a gene; V was cut back by 1 base and J by 6 bases. The CDR3 totals 14 residues. Germline V gene sequence: CDR1 MNHEY, CDR2 SMNVEV (reference sequence). The CDR3 reads CASSLLDRVFEQYF. CDR3 nucleotides: TGTGCCAGCAGTTTATTGGACAGGGTTTTCGAGCAGTACTTC.

In its sample, this clone was seen once. The V gene is TRBV15, the J gene TRBJ1-6; D uncertain. V was shortened by 0 bases and J by 1 base, with 7 bases between the two germline ends. CDR3 length: 16 amino acids. Germline V CDR1 and CDR2: LNHNV, YYDKDF (reference sequence). The CDR3 bases are TGTGCCACCAGCAGAGAAGGAGGGTCCTATAATTCACCCCTCCACTTT. Translating it yields CATSREGGSYNSPLHF.

The rearrangement uses TRBV6-5 and TRBJ2-5; D call uncertain. The J call may be faulty, since TRBJ2-7 better matches the DNA end. This CDR3 region has 14 residues. Germline assignment: CDR1 MNHEY and CDR2 SVGAGI. This chain's CDR3 is CASSYTESSYEQYF. In DNA form, the CDR3 reads TGTGCCAGCAGTTACACCGAGAGCTCCTACGAGCAGTACTTC.

The chain is built from TRBV6-1 and TRBJ1-2; 8 nucleotides agree with TRBD1. The CDR3 covers 17 residues. Germline CDR1 reads MNHNS; CDR2 reads SASEGT. The J segment lost 6 bases and the V segment lost 3 bases, leaving 15 bases of the junction unmatched. CDR3 nucleotides: TGTGCCAGCAGTGACCTAACGATAGGGGACAGGATGGATGGCTACACCTTC. This sequence encodes CASSDLTIGDRMDGYTF.

This clone was counted a single time. The V gene is TRBV5-5, the J gene TRBJ1-1, with TRBD1 as a possible D gene (6 bases). The CDR3 runs to 13 residues. V gave up 3 bases and J gave up 7 bases, with 13 bases separating them. Germline CDR1 and CDR2: SGHKS and YYEKEE (reference sequence). CDR3 loop: CASSSQGPGEAFF. CDR3 DNA sequence: TGTGCCAGCAGCTCGCAGGGGCCGGGTGAAGCTTTCTTT.

This clone showed up just once. The chain is built from TRBV5-4 and TRBJ1-2; the D gene is possibly TRBD1 (6 bases). The length of the CDR3 is 13 residues. Germline CDR1 reads SGHNT; CDR2 reads YYREEE (reference sequence). V lost 0 bases to trimming and J lost 4 bases, with 7 bases between them. CDR3 in amino acids: CASSLGQVYGYTF. The CDR3 nucleotides are TGTGCCAGCAGCTTGGGACAGGTCTATGGCTACACCTTC. The full variable domain, its missing parts supplied by reference TRBV5-4 and TRBJ1-2, is ETGVTQSPTHLIKTRGQQVTLRCSSQSGHNTVSWYQQALGQGPQFIFQYYREEENGRGNFPPRFSGLQFPNYSSELNVNALELDDSALYLCASSLGQVYGYTFGSGTRLTVV.

The chain joins TRBV4-2 to TRBJ1-5, with D possibly being TRBD1 (5 bases). CDR1 is LGHNA and CDR2 is YNFKEQ in the germline V gene. The CDR3 covers 15 residues. The ends were cut back, 0 bases at V and 9 bases at J, with 15 bases in the middle. The CDR3 nucleotides read TGTGCCAGCAGCCAAGAGGGCAGGGAGGAAGCGCCCCAGCATTTT. Its translation: CASSQEGREEAPQHF.

This clone appeared a few times. The chain couples TRBV28 to TRBJ2-7, with D uncertain. CDR3 length equals 12 residues. V gave up 4 bases and J gave up 5 bases, with 9 bases separating them. Germline V gene lookup returns CDR1 MDHEN and CDR2 SYDVKM. CDR3 protein: CASSSRIHEQYF. CDR3 bases: TGTGCCAGCAGTTCCAGGATCCACGAGCAGTACTTC.

This chain connects TRBV6-4 to TRBJ2-3, with 7 bases that match TRBD1. After removal of 7 bases from V and 2 bases from J, the junction contained 3 bases not matched to a gene. The CDR3 totals 13 residues. The germline V gene has CDR1 MRHNA and CDR2 SNTAGT. CDR3 sequence reads: CASTDRATDTQYF. CDR3 bases: TGTGCCAGCACAGACAGGGCCACAGATACGCAGTATTTT.

This chain links TRBV9 with TRBJ1-1; 12 positions agree with TRBD1. Germline loops: CDR1 SGDLS, CDR2 YYNGEE. The CDR3 is made up of 15 amino acids. The trim removed 4 bases at V and 6 bases at J, leaving 7 bases unmatched. CDR3 nucleotides: TGTGCCAGCAGCCCAGGGACAGGGGGCTATTCTGAAGCTTTCTTT. Amino acids: CASSPGTGGYSEAFF.

The rearrangement joins TRBV28 to TRBJ2-1; TRBD2 matches at 12 bases. Germline V gene lookup returns CDR1 MDHEN and CDR2 SYDVKM. V lost 3 bases, J lost 3 bases, and 9 bases stayed unmatched. The CDR3 consists of 18 residues. CDR3 sequence (DNA): TGTGCCAGCAGTTTTGGCACTAGCGGGAGGCTTAACTACAATGAGCAGTTCTTC. Its protein product is CASSFGTSGRLNYNEQFF.